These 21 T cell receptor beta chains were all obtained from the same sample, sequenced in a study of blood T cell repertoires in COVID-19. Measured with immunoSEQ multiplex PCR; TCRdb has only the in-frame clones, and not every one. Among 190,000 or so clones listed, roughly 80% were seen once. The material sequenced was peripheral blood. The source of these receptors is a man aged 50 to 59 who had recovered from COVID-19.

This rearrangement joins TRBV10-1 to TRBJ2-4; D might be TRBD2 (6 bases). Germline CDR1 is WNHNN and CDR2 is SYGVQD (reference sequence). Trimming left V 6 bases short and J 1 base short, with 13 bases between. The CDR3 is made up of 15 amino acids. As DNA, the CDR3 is TGCGCCAGCAGAGTAGGGACTTTGGCCAAAAACATTCAGTACTTC. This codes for CASRVGTLAKNIQYF.

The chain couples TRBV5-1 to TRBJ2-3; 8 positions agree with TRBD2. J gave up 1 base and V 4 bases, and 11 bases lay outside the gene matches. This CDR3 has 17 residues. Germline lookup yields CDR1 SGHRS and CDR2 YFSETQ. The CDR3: CASSLNGLAPGTDTQYF. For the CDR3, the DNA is TGCGCCAGCAGCCTTAACGGACTAGCTCCGGGCACAGATACGCAGTATTTT. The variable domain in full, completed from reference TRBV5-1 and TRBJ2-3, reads KAGVTQTPRYLIKTRGQQVTLSCSPISGHRSVSWYQQTPGQGLQFLFEYFSETQRNKGNFPGRFSGRQFSNSRSEMNVSTLELGDSALYLCASSLNGLAPGTDTQYFGPGTRLTVL.

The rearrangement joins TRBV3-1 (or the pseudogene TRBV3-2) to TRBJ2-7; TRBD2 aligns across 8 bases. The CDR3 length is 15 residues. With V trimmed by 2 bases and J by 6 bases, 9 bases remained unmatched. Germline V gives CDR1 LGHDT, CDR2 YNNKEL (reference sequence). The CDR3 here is CASSQYREGPLEQYF. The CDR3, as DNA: TGTGCCAGCAGCCAATACCGGGAGGGCCCCCTCGAGCAGTACTTC.

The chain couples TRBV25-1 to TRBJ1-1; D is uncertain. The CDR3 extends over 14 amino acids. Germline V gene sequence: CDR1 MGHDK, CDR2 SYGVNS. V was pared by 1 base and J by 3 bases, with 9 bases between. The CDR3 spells CASSESDLHTEAFF. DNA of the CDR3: TGTGCCAGCAGTGAATCAGATTTGCACACTGAAGCTTTCTTT.

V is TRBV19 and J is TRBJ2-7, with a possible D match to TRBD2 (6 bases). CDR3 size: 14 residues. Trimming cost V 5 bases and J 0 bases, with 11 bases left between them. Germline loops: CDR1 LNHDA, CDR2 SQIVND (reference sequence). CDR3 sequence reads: CASSRGSLSYEQYF. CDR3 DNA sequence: TGTGCCAGTAGTCGGGGGTCACTCTCCTACGAGCAGTACTTC. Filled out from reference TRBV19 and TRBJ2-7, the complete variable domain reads DGGITQSPKYLFRKEGQNVTLSCEQNLNHDAMYWYRQDPGQGLRLIYYSQIVNDFQKGDIAEGYSVSREKKESFPLTVTSAQKNPTAFYLCASSRGSLSYEQYFGPGTRLTVT.

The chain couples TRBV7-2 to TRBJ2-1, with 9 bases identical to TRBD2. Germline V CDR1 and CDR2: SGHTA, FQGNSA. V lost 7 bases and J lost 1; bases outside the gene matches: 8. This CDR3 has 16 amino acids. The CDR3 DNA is TGTGCCAGCAATCAGTTAGCGGGAGTTTCCTACAATGAGCAGTTCTTC. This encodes CASNQLAGVSYNEQFF.

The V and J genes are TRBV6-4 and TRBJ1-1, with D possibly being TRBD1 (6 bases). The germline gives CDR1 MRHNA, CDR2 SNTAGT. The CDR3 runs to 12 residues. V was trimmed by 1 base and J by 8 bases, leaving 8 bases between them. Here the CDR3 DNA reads TGTGCCAGCAGTGACTATAGGGGGGAAGCTTTCTTT. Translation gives CASSDYRGEAFF.

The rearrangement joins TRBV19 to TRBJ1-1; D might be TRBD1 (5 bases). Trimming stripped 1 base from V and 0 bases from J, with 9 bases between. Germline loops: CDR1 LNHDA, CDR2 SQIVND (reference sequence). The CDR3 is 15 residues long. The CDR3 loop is CASSIVNRLNTEAFF. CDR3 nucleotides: TGTGCCAGTAGTATAGTGAACAGGCTGAACACTGAAGCTTTCTTT.

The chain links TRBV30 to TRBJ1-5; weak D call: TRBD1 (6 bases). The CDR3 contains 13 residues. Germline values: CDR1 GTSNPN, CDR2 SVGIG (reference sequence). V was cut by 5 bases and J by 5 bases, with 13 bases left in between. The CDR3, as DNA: TGTGCCTGGGCCGAGGGACATCATCAGCCCCAGCATTTT. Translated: CAWAEGHHQPQHF.

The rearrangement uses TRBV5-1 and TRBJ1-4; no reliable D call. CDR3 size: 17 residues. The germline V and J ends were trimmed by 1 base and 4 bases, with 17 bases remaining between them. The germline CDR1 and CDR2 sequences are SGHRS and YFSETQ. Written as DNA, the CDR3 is TGCGCCAGCAGCTTGTCCGTCCCTGCCCCTAGTAATGAAAAACTGTTTTTT. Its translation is CASSLSVPAPSNEKLFF.

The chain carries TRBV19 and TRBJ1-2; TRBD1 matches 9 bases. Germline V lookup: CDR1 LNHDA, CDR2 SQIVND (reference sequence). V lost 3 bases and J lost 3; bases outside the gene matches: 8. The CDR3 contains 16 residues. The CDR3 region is CASSIGGQGQDYGYTF. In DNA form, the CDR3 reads TGTGCCAGTAGTATTGGGGGACAGGGCCAGGACTATGGCTACACCTTC.

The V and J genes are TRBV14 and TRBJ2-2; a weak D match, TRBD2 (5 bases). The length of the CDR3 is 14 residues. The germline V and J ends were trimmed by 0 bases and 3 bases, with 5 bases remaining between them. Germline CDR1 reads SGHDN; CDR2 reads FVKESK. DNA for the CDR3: TGTGCCAGCAGCCAAGAGGGAGACACCGGGGAGCTGTTTTTT. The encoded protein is CASSQEGDTGELFF.

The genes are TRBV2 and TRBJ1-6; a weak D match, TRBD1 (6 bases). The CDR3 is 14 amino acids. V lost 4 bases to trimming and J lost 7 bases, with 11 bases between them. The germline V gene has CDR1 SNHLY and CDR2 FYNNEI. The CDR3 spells CASSGTGWNSPLHF. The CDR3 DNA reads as TGTGCCAGCAGTGGAACAGGGTGGAATTCACCCCTCCACTTT.

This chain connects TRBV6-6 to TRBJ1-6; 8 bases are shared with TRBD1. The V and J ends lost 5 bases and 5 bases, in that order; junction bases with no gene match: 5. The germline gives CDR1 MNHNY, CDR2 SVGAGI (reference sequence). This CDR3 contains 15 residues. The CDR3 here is CASSTYRGNNSPLHF. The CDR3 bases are TGTGCCAGCAGTACGTACAGGGGGAATAATTCACCCCTCCACTTT.

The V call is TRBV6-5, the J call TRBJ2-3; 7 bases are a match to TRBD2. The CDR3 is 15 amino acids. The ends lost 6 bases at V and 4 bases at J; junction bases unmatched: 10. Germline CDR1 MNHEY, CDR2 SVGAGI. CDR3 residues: CASRPVGGSADTQYF. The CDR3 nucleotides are TGTGCCAGCAGACCGGTCGGCGGGAGCGCAGATACGCAGTATTTT.

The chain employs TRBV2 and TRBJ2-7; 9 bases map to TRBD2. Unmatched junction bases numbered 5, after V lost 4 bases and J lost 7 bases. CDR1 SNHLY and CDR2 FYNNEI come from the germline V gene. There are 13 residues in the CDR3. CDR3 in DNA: TGTGCCAGCAGTGCCCGGACTAGCGCTGAGCAGTACTTC. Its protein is CASSARTSAEQYF.

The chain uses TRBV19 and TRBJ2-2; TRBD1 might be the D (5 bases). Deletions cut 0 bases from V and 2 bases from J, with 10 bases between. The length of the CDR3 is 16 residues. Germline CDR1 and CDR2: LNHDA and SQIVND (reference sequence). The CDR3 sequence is CASSIDGAGNTGELFF. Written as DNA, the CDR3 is TGTGCCAGTAGTATAGATGGGGCAGGTAACACCGGGGAGCTGTTTTTT.

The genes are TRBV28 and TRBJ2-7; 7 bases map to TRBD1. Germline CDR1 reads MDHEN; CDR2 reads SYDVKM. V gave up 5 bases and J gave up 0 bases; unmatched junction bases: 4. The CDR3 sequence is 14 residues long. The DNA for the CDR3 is TGTGCCAGCAGTCCGGGACAGCTCTCCTACGAGCAGTACTTC. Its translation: CASSPGQLSYEQYF.

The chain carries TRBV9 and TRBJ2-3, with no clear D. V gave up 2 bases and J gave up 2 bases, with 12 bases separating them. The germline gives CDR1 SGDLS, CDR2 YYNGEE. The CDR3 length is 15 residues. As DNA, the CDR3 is TGTGCCAGCAGCGTTTTAATTTCCTTCACAGATACGCAGTATTTT. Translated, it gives CASSVLISFTDTQYF.

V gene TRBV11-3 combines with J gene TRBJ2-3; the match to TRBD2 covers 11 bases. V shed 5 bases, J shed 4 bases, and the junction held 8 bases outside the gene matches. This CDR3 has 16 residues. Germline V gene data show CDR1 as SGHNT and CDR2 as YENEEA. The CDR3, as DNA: TGTGCCAGCAGCGGCGGCATAGCGGGAGGGTCAGATACGCAGTATTTT. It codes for CASSGGIAGGSDTQYF.

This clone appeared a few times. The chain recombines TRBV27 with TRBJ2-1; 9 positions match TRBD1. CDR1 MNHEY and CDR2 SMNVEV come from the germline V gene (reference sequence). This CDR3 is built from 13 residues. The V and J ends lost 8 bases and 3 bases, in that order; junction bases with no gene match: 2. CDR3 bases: TGTGCCAGCCTGGGACAGGGCTACAATGAGCAGTTCTTC. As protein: CASLGQGYNEQFF.